This is a list of T cell receptor beta chains from one sample in a study of OX40 agonist ivuxolimab in advanced cancers. Libraries were prepared by immunoSEQ multiplex PCR; TCRdb keeps only in-frame clonotypes and omits some of them. Of just under 45,000 clones listed, roughly 78% are singletons. The sample here was CD4+ or CD8+ T cells sorted from blood, taken in a trial of the OX40 agonist ivuxolimab. These receptor sequences come from an adult with an advanced solid tumor such as melanoma, head and neck, liver or kidney cancer. The CDR3 runs from the conserved cysteine through the conserved F or W. D genes are given only for firm matches. Some rows mark clone size as missing; the rest say once, few, many or name a class of expanded clone.

j_gene	d_gene	abundance	v_gene	CDR3aa	CDR3nt
TRBJ2-2	NA	NA	TRBV10-3	CAIGPQGRTGELFF	TGTGCCATCGGACCGCAGGGGCGGACCGGGGAGCTGTTTTTT
TRBJ2-1	NA	NA	TRBV7-3	CASSKERLSPDSEQFF	TGTGCCAGCAGTAAAGAGAGGCTTTCTCCCGACAGTGAGCAGTTCTTC
TRBJ2-1	TRBD1	NA	TRBV30	CAWSIYRGRSEQFF	TGTGCCTGGAGCATCTACAGGGGACGGAGTGAGCAGTTCTTC
TRBJ2-1	TRBD2	NA	TRBV4-3	CASSQDLPSGSYNEQFF	TGCGCCAGCAGCCAAGATCTGCCTAGCGGGAGCTACAATGAGCAGTTCTTC
TRBJ2-3	NA	NA	TRBV18	CASSPSELNAQYF	TGTGCCAGCTCACCAAGCGAGCTGAACGCGCAGTATTTT
TRBJ1-6	NA	NA	TRBV6-1	CASTIVREGSPLHF	TGTGCCAGCACTATAGTCCGGGAAGGTTCACCCCTCCACTTT
TRBJ2-1	NA	NA	TRBV7-2	CASSYRARGEQFF	TGTGCCAGCAGCTACAGGGCCAGAGGTGAGCAGTTCTTC
TRBJ2-4	TRBD2	NA	TRBV7-9	CASSPSAGAYRENIQYF	TGTGCCAGCAGCCCGAGCGCGGGAGCGTACCGGGAAAACATTCAGTACTTC
TRBJ1-1	NA	NA	TRBV7-3	CASSLSRAGTEAFF	TGTGCCAGCAGCTTAAGCAGGGCGGGCACTGAAGCTTTCTTT
TRBJ2-3	TRBD1	NA	TRBV15	CATSRDDGQGATDTQYF	TGTGCCACCAGCAGAGATGATGGACAGGGCGCCACAGATACGCAGTATTTT
TRBJ1-2	NA	NA	TRBV6-5	CASRLRRGLGYGYTF	TGTGCCAGCAGGTTAAGGAGGGGTTTGGGTTATGGCTACACCTTC
TRBJ2-7	TRBD1	NA	TRBV5-1	CASSFPDRGYEQYF	TGCGCCAGCAGCTTCCCTGACAGGGGGTACGAGCAGTACTTC
TRBJ2-5	TRBD1	NA	TRBV6-6	CASSYPGQQETQYF	TGTGCCAGCAGTTACCCGGGACAGCAAGAGACCCAGTACTTC
TRBJ2-2	NA	NA	TRBV19	CASSTVLNTGELFF	TGTGCCAGTAGTACCGTCCTGAACACCGGGGAGCTGTTTTTT
TRBJ2-3	TRBD2	NA	TRBV7-9	CASAMGELASDTQYF	TGTGCCAGCGCAATGGGAGAACTAGCGTCGGATACGCAGTATTTT
TRBJ1-2	NA	once	TRBV28	CASRIPTLNYGYTF	TGTGCCAGCAGAATCCCCACTCTTAACTATGGCTACACCTTC
TRBJ1-5	NA	NA	TRBV9	CASSVEGGNQPQHF	TGTGCCAGCAGCGTAGAAGGTGGGAATCAGCCCCAGCATTTT
TRBJ2-7	NA	NA	TRBV6-5	CASSDSGRPYEQYF	TGTGCCAGCAGTGATTCGGGCAGGCCCTACGAGCAGTACTTC
TRBJ2-4	NA	NA	TRBV5-1	CASSFRDRGIQYF	TGCGCCAGCAGCTTTAGAGATCGTGGCATTCAGTACTTC
TRBJ2-1	NA	NA	TRBV7-3	CASSLKTSSYNEQFF	TGTGCCAGCAGCTTAAAGACGAGCTCCTACAATGAGCAGTTCTTC